What follows describes a single TCR beta chain. Antigen unknown. This CDR3 comprises 13 residues. Germline CDR1 and CDR2: KGHSH and LQKENI. The sample is drawn from a study of T cells expressing NK-cell markers. TCRdb processed the 5' RACE reads again and assigns one entry to each CDR3 protein, with no DNA. Its table records about 260,000 distinct CDR3 sequences. Study-wide points: The dominant NKG2C+ clonotypes represented 1.0-7.0% of CD8+ T cells in over 5 donors.

The sequencing sample was made of blood T cells: a sorted CD56 or NKG2C T cell subset, CD4+ or CD8+ T cells, or bulk PBMC T cells (not recorded which). The TCR originated in a woman aged 18-70 years in good health. This chain connects TRBV18 to TRBJ2-5; the D call from TCRdb, TRBD1, cannot be confirmed without DNA. The CDR3 region is CASSPGQRETQYF.